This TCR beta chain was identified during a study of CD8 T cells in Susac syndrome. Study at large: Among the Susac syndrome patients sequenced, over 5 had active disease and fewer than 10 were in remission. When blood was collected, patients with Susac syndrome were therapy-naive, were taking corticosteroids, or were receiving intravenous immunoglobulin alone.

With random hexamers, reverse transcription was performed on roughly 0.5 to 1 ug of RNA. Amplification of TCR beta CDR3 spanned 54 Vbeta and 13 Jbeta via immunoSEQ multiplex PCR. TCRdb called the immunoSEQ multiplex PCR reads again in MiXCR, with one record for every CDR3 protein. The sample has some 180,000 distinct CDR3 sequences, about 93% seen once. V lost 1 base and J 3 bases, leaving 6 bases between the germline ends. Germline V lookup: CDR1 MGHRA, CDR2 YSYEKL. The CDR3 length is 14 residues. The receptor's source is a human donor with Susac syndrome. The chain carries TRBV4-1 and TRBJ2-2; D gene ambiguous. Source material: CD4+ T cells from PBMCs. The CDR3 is CASSQASYTGELFF. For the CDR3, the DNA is TGCGCCAGCAGCCAAGCCTCTTACACCGGGGAGCTGTTTTTT.